The rows below give T cell receptor beta chains drawn from one sample of a study of T cell changes during pregnancy in multiple sclerosis. Data came from immunoSEQ multiplex PCR; TCRdb stores just in-frame clones and leaves some out. The top ten clones hold roughly 1.2% of a sample with about 100,000 clones, around nine tenths of them seen once. Sequenced material: peripheral blood, taken in the second trimester of pregnancy. These receptors originate from a female donor with multiple sclerosis, enrolled in a pregnancy study. The CDR3 runs from the conserved cysteine through the conserved F or W. Clone size is stated in some rows and not others, as once, few, many or a class when expanded.

. TRBJ1-6 TRBV7-9 CASSLTGGSSPLHF
. TRBJ2-5 TRBV7-3 CASSLTQFSGTQYF
. TRBJ1-4 TRBV10-3 CAISGDRGFEKLFF
. TRBJ2-3 TRBV4-2 CASSQDFSGGATDTQYF
. TRBJ2-3 TRBV7-2 CASSLVQRSSTDTQYF
. TRBJ2-5 TRBV19 CASSIGLAGGFQETQYF
. TRBJ2-3 TRBV5-1 CASSPTGGGTDTQYF
few TRBJ1-5 TRBV19 CASSTYRQGIMQPQHF
. TRBJ1-3 TRBV6-1 CASSAPGAASSGNTIYF
. TRBJ2-7 TRBV11-2 CASSPRTGSSYEQYF
. TRBJ1-2 TRBV7-2 CASSLGTGYGYTF
. TRBJ2-7 TRBV11-2 CASSLRTSGSGEQYF
. TRBJ2-1 TRBV6-5 CASSRTSGRIDEQFF
. TRBJ2-7 TRBV28 CASSLTGTSVHQYF
. TRBJ2-3 TRBV7-7 CASSPHPRGVGKTDTQYF
. TRBJ1-4 TRBV19 CASSSNRGGDEKLFF
. TRBJ1-2 TRBV2 CATNVGTGDNSRNYGYTF
. TRBJ2-7 TRBV6-5 CASSYSTAREGYEQYF
once TRBJ2-2 TRBV30 CAWQPGTVIGELFF
. TRBJ1-2 TRBV19 CASRKDSYGYTF
. TRBJ2-1 TRBV25-1 CASSPTDRVHNEQFF
once TRBJ1-1 TRBV6-5 CASSYRQGVNTEAFF
. TRBJ1-1 TRBV27 CASSFRSNTEAFF
. TRBJ1-1 TRBV7-8 CASSFRNTEAFF
. TRBJ1-2 TRBV15 CATSKTGVPYGYTF
. TRBJ1-1 TRBV19 CASSIAPGRFAFF
. TRBJ2-3 TRBV7-2 CASSLVPAVAQDTQYF
. TRBJ1-4 TRBV11-2 CASSGGVPTNEKLFF
. TRBJ2-1 TRBV7-2 CASSSRVTDNEQFF
. TRBJ2-5 TRBV28 CASSLQGQTAQETQYF
. TRBJ1-3 TRBV10-3 CAISAGTGGLNTIYF
. TRBJ2-3 TRBV7-2 CASSPELDTQYF
. TRBJ1-4 TRBV6-1 CASSEIRGEGKLFF
. TRBJ2-7 TRBV2 CASRQGTSGVYEQYF
. TRBJ2-1 TRBV5-1 CASSDLDEQFF
. TRBJ2-1 TRBV19 CASSMQAGTPSNEQFF
once TRBJ2-2 TRBV19 CASSMRTQNTGELFF
. TRBJ2-1 TRBV9 CASSTSGGSYNEQFF
. TRBJ2-1 TRBV6-1 CASSEEVGGWYNEQFF
few TRBJ1-1 TRBV14 CASSLSGGKAFF
. TRBJ2-5 TRBV28 CASSSPGGAQYF
. TRBJ1-4 TRBV11-2 CASSLDLGIEKLFF
. TRBJ1-2 TRBV27 CASSLLSVGDSYTF
. TRBJ1-2 TRBV6-5 CASSYDIGTGGRYTF
. TRBJ2-7 TRBV6-5 CASSYSPGADEQYF
few TRBJ1-1 TRBV20-1 CSARINTEAFF
. TRBJ2-1 TRBV29-1 CSLQGRNEQFF
. TRBJ2-3 TRBV5-1 CASSRASGTDTQYF